The TCR beta chain under discussion was sequenced for a study of beta chain features in type 1 diabetes. This clone was seen a few times. Its antigen is undetermined. Reverse transcribing all isolated RNA meant expressed TCRB transcripts were sequenced. The assay was immunoSEQ multiplex PCR, and TCRdb's table has in-frame clones only and misses some. This sample has around 250,000 clones, with roughly an eighth found just once. The V and J ends lost 11 bases and 1 base, in that order; junction bases with no gene match: 8. CDR1 is SGHTA, CDR2 FQGNSA, per germline. The CDR3 contains 13 residues. Only one heparinised blood draw was taken per donor, and its volume averaged about 120 mL. Staining for CD45RO/CCR7/CD25/CD127/CD95/CD27 allowed sorting of CD4+ naive, central memory, regulatory and stem cell-like memory cells. Study results and caveats: Healthy donors had naive, central memory and Treg TCRB repertoires that appeared less similar than those seen among patients.

The sequenced material came from naive CD4+ T cells from blood. This sequence was found in a woman between 40 and 50 years old in good health. This sequence joins TRBV7-2 and TRBJ2-7, with 7 bases matching TRBD2. The CDR3 protein is CAGGGLLSYEQYF. The CDR3 nucleotides are TGTGCCGGCGGGGGACTCCTATCCTACGAGCAGTACTTC.